The sequence of this T cell receptor beta chain was determined in a study of OX40 agonist ivuxolimab in advanced cancers. Germline CDR1 and CDR2: LNHDA and SQIVND (reference sequence). This CDR3 is built from 14 residues. With V trimmed by 8 bases and J by 6 bases, 7 bases remained unmatched. Clones were read by immunoSEQ multiplex PCR, and TCRdb kept only the in-frame ones, dropping some. The repertoire holds approximately 40,000 clones, with approximately 90% as singletons. Sequenced material: CD4+ or CD8+ T cells sorted from blood, taken in a trial of the OX40 agonist ivuxolimab. The TCR sequence derives from an adult with an advanced solid tumor such as melanoma, head and neck, liver or kidney cancer. V is TRBV19 and J is TRBJ1-1; 12 bases match TRBD1. In nucleotides, the CDR3 is TGTGCCAGTCGGGGGCGGGACAGGGGGCCTGAAGCTTTCTTT. It translates to CASRGRDRGPEAFF.